This is a list of T cell receptor beta chains from one sample in a study of blood T cell repertoires in COVID-19. This table comes from immunoSEQ multiplex PCR, and its TCRdb copy is limited to in-frame clones, with some not included. The table lists hundreds of thousands of clones, approximately 89% of them singletons, with around 6.6% in the top ten. Material: peripheral blood. All receptors come from a young woman with COVID-19, enrolled during active disease. CDR3s include the opening cysteine and the closing phenylalanine or tryptophan. The order of the fields is V gene, J gene, D gene, CDR3 DNA, CDR3 protein. D genes are given only for firm matches.

V: TRBV18; J: TRBJ1-4; D: -; DNA: TGTGCCAGCTCACCCCAGGGTCGAGGTGAAAAACTGTTTTTT; CDR3: CASSPQGRGEKLFF
V: TRBV7-2; J: TRBJ2-1; D: TRBD2; DNA: TGTGCCAGCAGCTTAGTGGAGCGGGGGAGGGGGTTCTTC; CDR3: CASSLVERGRGFF
V: TRBV19; J: TRBJ2-3; D: TRBD2; DNA: TGTGCCAGTAGTCGGACTAGCGGGGGGGGCACAGATACGCAGTATTTT; CDR3: CASSRTSGGGTDTQYF
V: TRBV11-3; J: TRBJ2-2; D: TRBD1; DNA: TGTGCCAGCAGATGGGACAGCGACACCGGGGAGCTGTTTTTT; CDR3: CASRWDSDTGELFF
V: TRBV11-3; J: TRBJ2-2; D: TRBD2; DNA: TGTGCCAGCAGCTCCAGCGGGGGTAGGGCCGGGGAGCTGTTTTTT; CDR3: CASSSSGGRAGELFF
V: TRBV2; J: TRBJ1-6; D: -; DNA: TGTGCCAGCAGTGAAGTAACTTTCGAGGAACCCCTCCACTTT; CDR3: CASSEVTFEEPLHF
V: TRBV10-3; J: TRBJ1-5; D: -; DNA: TGTGCCATCAGTGAGGACAGGACCTATCAGCCCCAGCATTTT; CDR3: CAISEDRTYQPQHF
V: TRBV7-8; J: TRBJ1-1; D: -; DNA: TGTGCCAGCAGCTTAGGGCCCCAGAGCTTTTTGAGGACTGAAGCTTTCTTT; CDR3: CASSLGPQSFLRTEAFF
V: TRBV6-2/TRBV6-3; J: TRBJ1-1; D: TRBD1; DNA: TGTGCCAGCAGTTGGGACAGGGGATATGGTGAAGCTTTCTTT; CDR3: CASSWDRGYGEAFF
V: TRBV3-1/TRBV3-2; J: TRBJ2-3; D: TRBD2; DNA: TGTGCCAGCAGCCAGACATGGACAGGCAGACTAGCGGGAGGGGAAAGAGATACGCAGTATTTT; CDR3: CASSQTWTGRLAGGERDTQYF
V: TRBV19; J: TRBJ1-1; D: -; DNA: TGTGCCAGTAGTATAGCTCCGGGGGGGACTGAAGCTTTCTTT; CDR3: CASSIAPGGTEAFF
V: TRBV4-3; J: TRBJ2-5; D: -; DNA: TGCGCCAGCAGCCAAGAGGCGTCCAGCGGACCGATACAAGAGACCCAGTACTTC; CDR3: CASSQEASSGPIQETQYF
V: TRBV20-1; J: TRBJ2-1; D: -; DNA: TGCAGTGCCGCAGGGCACAATGAGCAGTTCTTC; CDR3: CSAAGHNEQFF